This T cell receptor beta chain was documented in a study of T cell repertoires in cytomegalovirus infection. On the study more broadly: An indication of both CMV infection and matching HLA type came from public TCR beta signatures.

The length of the CDR3 is 17 residues. In germline, CDR1 is MGHRA, CDR2 YSYEKL. The V and J ends lost 5 bases and 6 bases respectively, with 25 bases between them. Study findings and constraints: CMV carriers having the relevant HLA were flagged by cumulative public TCR beta family frequency. The ex vivo response showed dominance by HLA-C-restricted CMV-specific TCR beta clonotypes.

Each CDR3 protein is one row after TCRdb ran MiXCR on the reads. The sample lists under 800,000 distinct CDR3 sequences; 24% were seen once. This clonotype was seen only a few times. Its specificity is unknown. The sequenced sample consisted of CD8+ T cells from PBMCs. The J gene is TRBJ1-1, the V gene TRBV4-1; no clear D gene. This TCR was sampled from a human donor in good health (CMV status not recorded). Some clones in this sample may be carry-over from other donors' samples. This CDR3 reads CASSERNSRAKTAEAFF. CDR3 coding DNA: TGCGCCAGCAGCGAACGAAATAGTAGGGCGAAGACGGCTGAAGCTTTCTTT.